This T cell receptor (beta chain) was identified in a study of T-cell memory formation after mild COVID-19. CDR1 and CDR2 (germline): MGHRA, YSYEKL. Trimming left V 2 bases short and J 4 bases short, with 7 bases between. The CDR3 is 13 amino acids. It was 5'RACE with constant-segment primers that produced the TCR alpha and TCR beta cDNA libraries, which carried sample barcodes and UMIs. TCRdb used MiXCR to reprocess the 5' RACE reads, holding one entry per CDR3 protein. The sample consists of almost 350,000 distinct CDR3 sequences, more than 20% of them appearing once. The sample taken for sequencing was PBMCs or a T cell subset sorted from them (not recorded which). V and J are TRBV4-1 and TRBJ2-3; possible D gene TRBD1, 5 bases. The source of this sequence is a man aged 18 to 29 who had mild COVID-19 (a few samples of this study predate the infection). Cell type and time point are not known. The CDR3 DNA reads TGCGCCAGCAGCCAACAGGGATCAGATACGCAGTATTTT. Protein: CASSQQGSDTQYF.